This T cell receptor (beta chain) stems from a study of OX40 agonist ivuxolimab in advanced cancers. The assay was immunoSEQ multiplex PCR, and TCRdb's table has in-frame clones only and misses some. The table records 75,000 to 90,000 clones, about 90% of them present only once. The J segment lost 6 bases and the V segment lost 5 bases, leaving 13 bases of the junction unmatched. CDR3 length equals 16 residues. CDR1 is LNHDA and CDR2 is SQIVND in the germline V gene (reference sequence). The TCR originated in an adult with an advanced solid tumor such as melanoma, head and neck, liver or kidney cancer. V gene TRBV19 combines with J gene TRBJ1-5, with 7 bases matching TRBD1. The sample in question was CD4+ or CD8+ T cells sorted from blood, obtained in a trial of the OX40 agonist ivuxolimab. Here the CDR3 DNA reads TGTGCCAGTAGTTCCCTGTTCCAGGGGGGAACTCAGCCCCAGCATTTT. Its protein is CASSSLFQGGTQPQHF.